These 21 T cell receptor beta chains originate from one sample sequenced in a study of blood T cell repertoires in COVID-19. Here immunoSEQ multiplex PCR was the method, and the copy in TCRdb shows in-frame clones only, minus some. The table lists 80,000 to 130,000 clones, 90% to 95% of them singletons. The specimen sequenced was peripheral blood. The receptor set was obtained from a man in his sixties with acute or convalescent COVID-19.

This chain links TRBV6-5 with TRBJ1-3; no clear D. Germline V CDR1 and CDR2: MNHEY, SVGAGI. Trimming cost V 6 bases and J 0 bases, with 12 bases left between them. CDR3 length: 15 amino acids. CDR3 amino acids: CASSLSRSSGNTIYF. DNA of the CDR3: TGTGCCAGCAGCCTTTCGAGGAGCTCTGGAAACACCATATATTTT.

The chain combines TRBV7-8 with TRBJ2-7; 10 nucleotides line up with TRBD1. With 6 bases clipped from V and 4 bases from J, the junction kept 12 bases outside the gene matches. The CDR3 sequence is 16 residues long. The V gene's germline CDR1 is SGHVS and CDR2 FQNEAQ. This CDR3 is CASRPSSTGGRYEQYF. The CDR3 DNA reads TGTGCCAGCAGGCCTTCTTCGACAGGGGGCCGTTACGAGCAGTACTTC.

J is TRBJ2-5 and V is TRBV5-1; D unresolved. V was clipped by 5 bases and J by 5 bases, with 16 bases between them. Germline V gene sequence: CDR1 SGHRS, CDR2 YFSETQ. The CDR3 runs 14 residues. CDR3 DNA sequence: TGCGCCAGCAGTCGAAGTCCGCGTGTGGAGACCCAGTACTTC. Protein product: CASSRSPRVETQYF. The full variable domain, its missing parts supplied by reference TRBV5-1 and TRBJ2-5, is KAGVTQTPRYLIKTRGQQVTLSCSPISGHRSVSWYQQTPGQGLQFLFEYFSETQRNKGNFPGRFSGRQFSNSRSEMNVSTLELGDSALYLCASSRSPRVETQYFGPGTRLLVL.

The rearrangement joins TRBV19 to TRBJ1-2, with TRBD1 as a possible D gene (6 bases). This CDR3 spans 16 amino acids. Germline CDR1 LNHDA, CDR2 SQIVND (reference sequence). The V end was cut by 4 bases, the J end by 0 bases, with 15 bases between. The DNA for the CDR3 is TGTGCCAGTAGTACCCAGGGGAACTCCGCTAACTATGGCTACACCTTC. Protein product: CASSTQGNSANYGYTF. The variable domain in full, completed from reference TRBV19 and TRBJ1-2, reads DGGITQSPKYLFRKEGQNVTLSCEQNLNHDAMYWYRQDPGQGLRLIYYSQIVNDFQKGDIAEGYSVSREKKESFPLTVTSAQKNPTAFYLCASSTQGNSANYGYTFGSGTRLTVV.

This CDR3 reads CASPGQGAEAFF. Written as DNA, the CDR3 is TGTGCCTCGCCGGGACAGGGGGCGGAAGCTTTCTTT. The rearrangement uses TRBV30 and TRBJ1-1, with 12 bases matching TRBD1. CDR3 length equals 12 residues. The germline CDR1 and CDR2 sequences are GTSNPN and SVGIG (reference sequence). Germline trimming cut 7 bases from V and 8 bases from J; bases unmatched to any gene: 5. Supplemented by reference TRBV30 and TRBJ1-1, the full variable domain reads SQTIHQWPATLVQPVGSPLSLECTVEGTSNPNLYWYRQAAGRGLQLLFYSVGIGQISSEVPQNLSASRPQDRQFILSSKKLLLSDSGFYLCASPGQGAEAFFGQGTRLTVV.

J is TRBJ2-7 and V is TRBV6-5, with 7 nucleotides matching TRBD1. Losses at the gene ends were 8 bases for V and 2 bases for J; bases not matched to a gene: 9. The CDR3 has 14 residues. Germline V gene sequence: CDR1 MNHEY, CDR2 SVGAGI. The CDR3 spells CASARQGTPYEQYV. The CDR3 DNA reads TGTGCCAGCGCAAGACAGGGAACTCCCTACGAGCAGTACGTC.

This clone was counted a single time. This chain joins TRBV19 and TRBJ1-6; TRBD1 agrees at 8 bases. Per germline, CDR1 LNHDA and CDR2 SQIVND (reference sequence). V was clipped by 8 bases and J by 5 bases; unmatched bases: 5. This CDR3 spans 14 amino acids. CDR3 region: CASGRGLDNSPLHF. Written as DNA, the CDR3 is TGTGCCAGTGGCAGGGGGCTGGATAATTCACCCCTCCACTTT.

A few counts support this clone. The chain joins TRBV4-2 to TRBJ1-1, with a weak D call TRBD1 (5 bases). Germline CDR1 is LGHNA and CDR2 is YNFKEQ. Trimming stripped 1 base from V and 5 bases from J, with 17 bases between. The CDR3 spans 16 residues. The CDR3 spells CASSQGEATRGTEAFF. CDR3 nucleotides: TGTGCCAGCAGCCAAGGCGAGGCCACCCGGGGGACTGAAGCTTTCTTT.

The chain couples TRBV10-3 to TRBJ2-1; TRBD2 matches 8 bases. V trimming: 6 bases; J trimming: 2 bases; junction bases outside the gene matches: 6. In germline, CDR1 is ENHRY, CDR2 SYGVKD. CDR3 length equals 15 residues. CDR3 protein: CAIRPGLGAYNEQFF. The CDR3, as DNA: TGTGCCATCAGACCGGGACTAGGAGCCTACAATGAGCAGTTCTTC.

A single count supports this clone. The chain employs TRBV2 and TRBJ2-7; TRBD2 agrees at 10 bases. CDR3 length: 18 amino acids. The germline gives CDR1 SNHLY, CDR2 FYNNEI. The junction had 10 bases not matched to a gene; V was cut back by 2 bases and J by 0 bases. CDR3 in DNA: TGTGCCAGCAGTGAAATGCGGACAGCGGGAGGGAGCTCCTACGAGCAGTACTTC. Translation: CASSEMRTAGGSSYEQYF. The entire variable domain, with the rest obtained from reference TRBV2 and TRBJ2-7, is as follows: EPEVTQTPSHQVTQMGQEVILRCVPISNHLYFYWYRQILGQKVEFLVSFYNNEISEKSEIFDDQFSVERPDGSNFTLKIRSTKLEDSAMYFCASSEMRTAGGSSYEQYFGPGTRLTVT.

This chain joins TRBV6-4 and TRBJ2-7; D might be TRBD1 (5 bases). CDR3 size: 11 residues. Trimming cost V 7 bases and J 3 bases, with 7 bases left between them. CDR1 is MRHNA, CDR2 SNTAGT, per germline. Written as DNA, the CDR3 is TGTGCCAGCATACAGGTCTACGAGCAGTACGTC. Its protein product is CASIQVYEQYV.

The rearrangement joins TRBV30 to TRBJ1-6; perhaps TRBD1 as D (5 bases). The V end was cut by 4 bases, the J end by 4 bases, with 11 bases between. CDR1 is GTSNPN, CDR2 SVGIG, per germline (reference sequence). The CDR3 consists of 14 residues. CDR3 coding DNA: TGTGCCTGGAACCCTGGGGGGTATAATTCACCCCTCCACTTT. This sequence encodes CAWNPGGYNSPLHF.

The chain combines TRBV24-1 with TRBJ2-3, with D possibly being TRBD2 (5 bases). Germline values: CDR1 KGHDR, CDR2 SFDVKD. V shed 9 bases and J shed 5 bases, with 17 bases lying between them. The CDR3 runs 14 residues. CDR3 nucleotide sequence: TGTGCCACCCAATCCGGGAAATGGGGAGATACGCAGTATTTT. Translating gives CATQSGKWGDTQYF.

This clone was observed a handful of times. The chain's CDR3 is CASSLFGTGGDYGYTF. The DNA for the CDR3 is TGTGCCAGCAGTTTATTTGGGACAGGGGGCGACTATGGCTACACCTTC. J is TRBJ1-2 and V is TRBV28, with TRBD1 identical over 12 bases. The junction had 3 bases not matched to a gene; V was cut back by 1 base and J by 3 bases. This CDR3 is built from 16 residues. From germline, CDR1 is MDHEN and CDR2 SYDVKM.

This chain uses TRBV6-5 with TRBJ1-5, with a tentative D call TRBD1 (6 bases). V lost 0 bases and J 7 bases, leaving 10 bases between the germline ends. The CDR3 loop spans 14 amino acids. The germline V gene has CDR1 MNHEY and CDR2 SVGAGI. The CDR3 reads CASSYSAQGQPQHF. The CDR3, as DNA: TGTGCCAGCAGTTACTCCGCCCAGGGGCAGCCCCAGCATTTT.

J is TRBJ2-3 and V is TRBV9; 7 bases are shared with TRBD2. The CDR3 has 17 residues. Trimming cost V 6 bases and J 2 bases; bases outside gene matches: 15. Germline CDR1 is SGDLS and CDR2 is YYNGEE. DNA for the CDR3: TGTGCCAGCAACCTAGCCCCGGGACTAACCGCCACAGATACGCAGTATTTT. This encodes CASNLAPGLTATDTQYF. Combining the CDR3 with reference TRBV9 and TRBJ2-3 gives the whole variable domain DSGVTQTPKHLITATGQRVTLRCSPRSGDLSVYWYQQSLDQGLQFLIQYYNGEERAKGNILERFSAQQFPDLHSELNLSSLELGDSALYFCASNLAPGLTATDTQYFGPGTRLTVL.

The rearrangement uses TRBV24-1 and TRBJ1-1; TRBD1 aligns across 9 bases. Germline loops: CDR1 KGHDR, CDR2 SFDVKD. V dropped 7 bases and J dropped 1; count of bases not matched to a gene: 6. The length of the CDR3 is 15 residues. The CDR3 nucleotides read TGTGCCACCAGGGGACAGGGATCGTCGAACACTGAAGCTTTCTTT. It translates to CATRGQGSSNTEAFF.

The chain carries TRBV7-8 and TRBJ2-3; TRBD2 matches at 11 bases. Germline V gene data show CDR1 as SGHVS and CDR2 as FQNEAQ. V lost 1 base, J lost 0 bases, and 0 bases stayed unmatched. The CDR3 has 16 amino acids. In DNA form, the CDR3 reads TGTGCCAGCAGCTTAGTAGCGGGGGGGAGCACAGATACGCAGTATTTT. This codes for CASSLVAGGSTDTQYF.

J is TRBJ1-2 and V is TRBV4-1; 7 nucleotides match TRBD1. This CDR3 region has 15 residues. V shed 0 bases, J shed 5 bases, and the junction held 6 bases outside the gene matches. Germline assignment: CDR1 MGHRA and CDR2 YSYEKL. CDR3 nucleotides: TGCGCCAGCAGCCAAGAGCCCGGGACAGCTTATGGCTACACCTTC. Translating it yields CASSQEPGTAYGYTF.

V gene TRBV18 combines with J gene TRBJ2-5; 10 bases fit TRBD1. CDR3 length: 14 residues. The V segment lost 4 bases and the J segment 1 base; nucleotides outside the gene matches: 0. CDR1 is KGHSH, CDR2 LQKENI, per germline. The CDR3 region is CASSRDRGQETQYF. The CDR3, as DNA: TGTGCCAGCTCACGGGACAGGGGCCAAGAGACCCAGTACTTC.

The rearrangement uses TRBV10-3 and TRBJ2-7; 8 bases are a match to TRBD1. The CDR3 is made up of 16 amino acids. J lost 6 bases, V lost 6 bases, and 16 bases had no gene match. Germline V lookup: CDR1 ENHRY, CDR2 SYGVKD. CDR3 nucleotide sequence: TGTGCCATCAGGAGGGCTTCGGGACAGGCGGCGGGCGAGCAGTACTTC. This gives the protein CAIRRASGQAAGEQYF.